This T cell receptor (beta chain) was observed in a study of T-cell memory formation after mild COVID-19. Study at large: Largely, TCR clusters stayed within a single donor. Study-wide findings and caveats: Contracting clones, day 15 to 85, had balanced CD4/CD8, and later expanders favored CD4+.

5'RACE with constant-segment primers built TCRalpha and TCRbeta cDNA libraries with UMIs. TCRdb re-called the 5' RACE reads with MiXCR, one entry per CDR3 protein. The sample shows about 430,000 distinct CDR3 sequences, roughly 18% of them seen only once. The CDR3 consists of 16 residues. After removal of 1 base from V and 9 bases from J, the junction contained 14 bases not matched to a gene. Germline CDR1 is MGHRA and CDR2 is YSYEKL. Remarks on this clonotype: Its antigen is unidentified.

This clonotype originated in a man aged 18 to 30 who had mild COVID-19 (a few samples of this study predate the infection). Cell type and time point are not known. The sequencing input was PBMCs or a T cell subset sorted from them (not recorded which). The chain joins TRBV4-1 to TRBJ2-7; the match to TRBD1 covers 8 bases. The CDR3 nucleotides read TGCGCCAGCAGCCAAGTAGGGGCAGGGGGCAAGGGAGGGCAGTACTTC. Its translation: CASSQVGAGGKGGQYF.